The sequence of this TCR beta chain was determined in a study of T cell responses to AZD1222 COVID-19 vaccine. The V end lost 2 bases, the J end lost 10 bases, and 18 bases lay between the germline ends. Germline V gives CDR1 MNHEY, CDR2 SMNVEV (reference sequence). The CDR3 has 16 amino acids. Method: immunoSEQ multiplex PCR; TCRdb's copy keeps in-frame clones and lacks some. The repertoire holds about 150,000 clones, with about 93% as singletons. This clonotype was obtained from an adult in good health. This chain connects TRBV27 to TRBJ1-6; D perhaps matches TRBD1 (6 bases). The input for sequencing was peripheral blood, taken on day 0 of AZD1222 vaccination. As DNA, the CDR3 is TGTGCCAGCAGTTTAATCGGCTTAGGGGGTCAATCACCCCTCCACTTT. It encodes CASSLIGLGGQSPLHF.